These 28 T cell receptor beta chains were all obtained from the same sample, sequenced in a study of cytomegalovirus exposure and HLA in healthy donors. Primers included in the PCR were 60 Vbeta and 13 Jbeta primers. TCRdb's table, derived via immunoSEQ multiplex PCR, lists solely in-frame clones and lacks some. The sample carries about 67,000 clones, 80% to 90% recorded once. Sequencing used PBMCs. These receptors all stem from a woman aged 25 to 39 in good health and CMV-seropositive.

CDR3 sequence: CASSRTGGGQPQHF. Written as DNA, the CDR3 is TGTGCCAGCAGTCGGACAGGGGGCGGTCAGCCCCAGCATTTT. V usage is TRBV2 and J usage is TRBJ1-5, with TRBD1 matching over 11 bases. Unmatched junction bases numbered 3, after V lost 5 bases and J lost 6 bases. Germline CDR1 and CDR2: SNHLY and FYNNEI. The CDR3 is made up of 14 amino acids.

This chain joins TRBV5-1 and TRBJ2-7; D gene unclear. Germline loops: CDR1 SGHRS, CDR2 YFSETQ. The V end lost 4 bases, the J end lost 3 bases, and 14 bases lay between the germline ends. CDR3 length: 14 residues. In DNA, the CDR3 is TGCGCCAGCAGCCCGCTTTGGTCAGACTACGAGCAGTACTTC. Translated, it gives CASSPLWSDYEQYF.

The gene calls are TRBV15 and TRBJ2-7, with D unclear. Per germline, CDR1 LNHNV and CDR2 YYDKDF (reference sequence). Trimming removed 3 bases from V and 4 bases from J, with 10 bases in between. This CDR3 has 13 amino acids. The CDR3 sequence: CATSRLFEYEQYF. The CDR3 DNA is TGTGCCACCAGCAGGTTGTTTGAGTACGAGCAGTACTTC.

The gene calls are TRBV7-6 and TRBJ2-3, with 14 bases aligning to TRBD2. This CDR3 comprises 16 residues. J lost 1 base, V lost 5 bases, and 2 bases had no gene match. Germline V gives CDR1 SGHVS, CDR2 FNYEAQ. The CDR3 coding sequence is TGTGCCAGCAGCAAGGGACTAGCGGGGGGCACAGATACGCAGTATTTT. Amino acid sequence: CASSKGLAGGTDTQYF. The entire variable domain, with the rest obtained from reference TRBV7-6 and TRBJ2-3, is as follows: GAGVSQSPRYKVTKRGQDVALRCDPISGHVSLYWYRQALGQGPEFLTYFNYEAQQDKSGLPNDRFSAERPEGSISTLTIQRTEQRDSAMYRCASSKGLAGGTDTQYFGPGTRLTVL.

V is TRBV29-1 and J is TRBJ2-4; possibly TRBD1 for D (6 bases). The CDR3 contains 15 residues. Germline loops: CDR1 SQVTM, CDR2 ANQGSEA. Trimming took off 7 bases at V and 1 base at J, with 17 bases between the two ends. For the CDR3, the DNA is TGCAGCGCATTCGACAGGCCGCTGGCCAAAAACATTCAGTACTTC. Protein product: CSAFDRPLAKNIQYF. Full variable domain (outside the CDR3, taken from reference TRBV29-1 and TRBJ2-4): SAVISQKPSRDICQRGTSLTIQCQVDSQVTMMFWYRQQPGQSLTLIATANQGSEATYESGFVIDKFPISRPNLTFSTLTVSNMSPEDSSIYLCSAFDRPLAKNIQYFGAGTRLSVL.

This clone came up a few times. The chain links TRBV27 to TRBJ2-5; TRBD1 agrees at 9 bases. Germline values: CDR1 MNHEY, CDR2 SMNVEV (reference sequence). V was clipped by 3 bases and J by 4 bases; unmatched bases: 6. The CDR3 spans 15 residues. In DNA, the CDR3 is TGTGCCAGCAGTTTGAAAGGGGACAGGGTAGAGACCCAGTACTTC. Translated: CASSLKGDRVETQYF.

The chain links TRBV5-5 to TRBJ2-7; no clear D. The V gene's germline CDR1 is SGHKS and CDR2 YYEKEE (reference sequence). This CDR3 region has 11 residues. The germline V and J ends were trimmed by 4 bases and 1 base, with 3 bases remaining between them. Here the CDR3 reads CASSPSYEQYF. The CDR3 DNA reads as TGTGCCAGCAGCCCTTCCTACGAGCAGTACTTC.

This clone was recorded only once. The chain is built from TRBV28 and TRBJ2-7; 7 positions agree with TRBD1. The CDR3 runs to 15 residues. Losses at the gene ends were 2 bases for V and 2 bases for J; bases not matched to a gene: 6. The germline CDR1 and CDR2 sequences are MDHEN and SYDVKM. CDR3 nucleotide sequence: TGTGCCAGCAGTTTAAAGGGGGCTGTGCCCTACGAGCAGTACTTC. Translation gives CASSLKGAVPYEQYF.

The CDR3 loop reads CASSGGLAGTDTQYF. DNA of the CDR3: TGTGCCAGCAGCGGGGGACTAGCGGGCACAGATACGCAGTATTTT. The chain combines TRBV7-9 with TRBJ2-3; TRBD2 matches 11 bases. Germline values: CDR1 SEHNR, CDR2 FQNEAQ (reference sequence). V was clipped by 5 bases and J by 1 base; unmatched bases: 2. The CDR3 is made up of 15 amino acids.

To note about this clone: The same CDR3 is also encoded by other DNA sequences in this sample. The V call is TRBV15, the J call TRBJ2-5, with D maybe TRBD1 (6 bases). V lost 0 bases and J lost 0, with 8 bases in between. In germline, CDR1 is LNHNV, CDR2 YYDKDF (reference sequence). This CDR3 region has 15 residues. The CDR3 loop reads CATSRDRGNQETQYF. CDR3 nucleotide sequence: TGTGCCACCAGCAGAGACAGGGGTAACCAAGAGACCCAGTACTTC.

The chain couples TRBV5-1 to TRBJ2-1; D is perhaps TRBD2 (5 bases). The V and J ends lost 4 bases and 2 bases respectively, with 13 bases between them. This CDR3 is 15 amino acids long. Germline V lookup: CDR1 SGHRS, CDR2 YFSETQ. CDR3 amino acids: CASSPRGSTYNEQFF. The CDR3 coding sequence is TGCGCCAGCAGCCCAAGAGGGTCTACCTACAATGAGCAGTTCTTC.

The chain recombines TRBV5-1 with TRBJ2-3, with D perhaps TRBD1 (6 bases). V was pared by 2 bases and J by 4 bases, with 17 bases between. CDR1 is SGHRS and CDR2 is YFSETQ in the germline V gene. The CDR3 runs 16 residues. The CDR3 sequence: CASSFRGGKGADTQYF. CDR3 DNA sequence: TGCGCCAGCAGCTTCAGAGGGGGAAAGGGGGCAGATACGCAGTATTTT. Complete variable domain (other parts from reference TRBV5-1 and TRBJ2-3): KAGVTQTPRYLIKTRGQQVTLSCSPISGHRSVSWYQQTPGQGLQFLFEYFSETQRNKGNFPGRFSGRQFSNSRSEMNVSTLELGDSALYLCASSFRGGKGADTQYFGPGTRLTVL.

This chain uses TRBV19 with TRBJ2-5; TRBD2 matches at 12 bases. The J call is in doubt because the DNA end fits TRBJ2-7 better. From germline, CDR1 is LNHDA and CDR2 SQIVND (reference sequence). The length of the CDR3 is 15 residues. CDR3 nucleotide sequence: TGTGCCAGTAGTATCCGGACTAGCGGGGCCTACGAGCAGTACTTC. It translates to CASSIRTSGAYEQYF.

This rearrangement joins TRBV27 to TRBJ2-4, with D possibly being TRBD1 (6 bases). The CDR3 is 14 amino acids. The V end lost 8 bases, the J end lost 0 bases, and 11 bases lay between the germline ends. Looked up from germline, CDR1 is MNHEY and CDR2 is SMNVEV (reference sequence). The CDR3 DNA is TGTGCCAGCGCAGGGGCACTAGCCAAAAACATTCAGTACTTC. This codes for CASAGALAKNIQYF.

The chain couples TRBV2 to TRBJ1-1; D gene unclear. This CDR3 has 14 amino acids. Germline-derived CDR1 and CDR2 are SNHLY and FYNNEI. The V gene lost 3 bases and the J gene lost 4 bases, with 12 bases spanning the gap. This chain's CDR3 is CASSDLGRRTEAFF. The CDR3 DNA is TGTGCCAGCAGTGATCTGGGCAGGCGCACTGAAGCTTTCTTT. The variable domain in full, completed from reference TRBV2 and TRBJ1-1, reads EPEVTQTPSHQVTQMGQEVILRCVPISNHLYFYWYRQILGQKVEFLVSFYNNEISEKSEIFDDQFSVERPDGSNFTLKIRSTKLEDSAMYFCASSDLGRRTEAFFGQGTRLTVV.

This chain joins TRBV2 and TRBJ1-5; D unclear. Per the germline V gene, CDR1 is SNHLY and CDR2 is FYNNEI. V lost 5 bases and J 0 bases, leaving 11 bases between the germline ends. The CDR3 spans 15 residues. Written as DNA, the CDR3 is TGTGCCAGCAGTCTGGCAGAGGATAGCAATCAGCCCCAGCATTTT. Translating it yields CASSLAEDSNQPQHF.

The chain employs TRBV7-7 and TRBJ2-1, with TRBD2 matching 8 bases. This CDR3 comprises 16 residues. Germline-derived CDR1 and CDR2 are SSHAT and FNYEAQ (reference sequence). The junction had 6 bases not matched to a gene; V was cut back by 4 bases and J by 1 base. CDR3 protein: CASSSGLARSYNEQFF. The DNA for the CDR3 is TGTGCCAGCAGCTCCGGACTAGCTCGGTCCTACAATGAGCAGTTCTTC.

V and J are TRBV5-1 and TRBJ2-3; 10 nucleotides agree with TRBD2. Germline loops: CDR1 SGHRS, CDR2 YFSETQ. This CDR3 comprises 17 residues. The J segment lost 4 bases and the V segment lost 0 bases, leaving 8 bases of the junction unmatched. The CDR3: CASSLARLAGVADTQYF. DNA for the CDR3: TGCGCCAGCAGCTTGGCGAGGCTAGCGGGAGTGGCAGATACGCAGTATTTT.

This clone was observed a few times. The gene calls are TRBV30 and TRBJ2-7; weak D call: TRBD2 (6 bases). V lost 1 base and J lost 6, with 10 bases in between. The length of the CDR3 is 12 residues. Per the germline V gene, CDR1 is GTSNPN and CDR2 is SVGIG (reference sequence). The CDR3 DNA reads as TGTGCCTGGAGTGCCTGGACTACCGAGCAGTACTTC. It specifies CAWSAWTTEQYF.

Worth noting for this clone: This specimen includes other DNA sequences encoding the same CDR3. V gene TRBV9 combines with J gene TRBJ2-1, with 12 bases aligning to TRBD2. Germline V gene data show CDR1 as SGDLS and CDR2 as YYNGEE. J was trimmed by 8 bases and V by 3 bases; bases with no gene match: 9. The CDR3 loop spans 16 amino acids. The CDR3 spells CASSAMGTSGWDEQFF. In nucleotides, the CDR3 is TGTGCCAGCAGCGCCATGGGGACTAGCGGGTGGGATGAGCAGTTCTTC.

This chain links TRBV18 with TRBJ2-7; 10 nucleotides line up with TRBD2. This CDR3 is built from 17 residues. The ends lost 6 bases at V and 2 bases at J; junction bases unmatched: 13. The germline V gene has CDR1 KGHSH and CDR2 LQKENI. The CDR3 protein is CASSKGASGSVAYEQYF. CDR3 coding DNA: TGTGCCAGCTCGAAAGGGGCTAGCGGGAGTGTCGCCTACGAGCAGTACTTC.

This chain's CDR3 is CASSEAPSGFDEQFF. CDR3 coding DNA: TGTGCCAGCAGTGAAGCGCCTAGCGGGTTTGATGAGCAGTTCTTC. The chain combines TRBV2 with TRBJ2-1; 8 nucleotides match TRBD2. With V trimmed by 0 bases and J by 8 bases, 6 bases remained unmatched. The CDR3 runs 15 residues. CDR1 is SNHLY and CDR2 is FYNNEI in the germline V gene. Drawing the rest from reference TRBV2 and TRBJ2-1, the complete variable domain is EPEVTQTPSHQVTQMGQEVILRCVPISNHLYFYWYRQILGQKVEFLVSFYNNEISEKSEIFDDQFSVERPDGSNFTLKIRSTKLEDSAMYFCASSEAPSGFDEQFFGPGTRLTVL.

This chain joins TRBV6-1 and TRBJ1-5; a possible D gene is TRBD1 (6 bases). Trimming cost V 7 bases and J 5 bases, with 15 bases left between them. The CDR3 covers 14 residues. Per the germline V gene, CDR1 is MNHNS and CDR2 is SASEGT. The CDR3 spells CASTEGGTDQPQHF. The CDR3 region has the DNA TGTGCCAGCACCGAAGGGGGTACGGATCAGCCCCAGCATTTT.

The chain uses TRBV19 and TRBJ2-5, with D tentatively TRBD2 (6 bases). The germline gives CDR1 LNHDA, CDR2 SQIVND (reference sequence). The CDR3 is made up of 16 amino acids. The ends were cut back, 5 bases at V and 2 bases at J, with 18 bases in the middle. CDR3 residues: CASSPRWRGPQETQYF. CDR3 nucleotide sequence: TGTGCCAGTAGTCCAAGGTGGAGGGGACCGCAAGAGACCCAGTACTTC.

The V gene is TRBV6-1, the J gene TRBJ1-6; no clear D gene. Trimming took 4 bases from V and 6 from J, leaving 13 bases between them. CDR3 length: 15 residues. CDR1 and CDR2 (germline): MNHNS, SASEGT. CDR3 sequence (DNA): TGTGCCAGCAGTGGGTGGCAGGCGACTAATTCACCCCTCCACTTT. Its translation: CASSGWQATNSPLHF.

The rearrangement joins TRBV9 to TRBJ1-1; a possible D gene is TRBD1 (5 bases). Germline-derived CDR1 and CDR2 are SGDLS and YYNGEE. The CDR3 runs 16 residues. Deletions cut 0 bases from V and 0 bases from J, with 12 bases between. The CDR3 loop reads CASSVVDSLMNTEAFF. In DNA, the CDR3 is TGTGCCAGCAGCGTAGTAGACAGCCTCATGAACACTGAAGCTTTCTTT. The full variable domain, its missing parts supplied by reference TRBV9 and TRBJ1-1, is DSGVTQTPKHLITATGQRVTLRCSPRSGDLSVYWYQQSLDQGLQFLIQYYNGEERAKGNILERFSAQQFPDLHSELNLSSLELGDSALYFCASSVVDSLMNTEAFFGQGTRLTVV.

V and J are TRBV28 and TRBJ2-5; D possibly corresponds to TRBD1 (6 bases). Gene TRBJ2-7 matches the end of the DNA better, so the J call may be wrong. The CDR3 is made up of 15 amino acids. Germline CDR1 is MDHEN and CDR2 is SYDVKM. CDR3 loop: CASSFQGFRTYEQYF. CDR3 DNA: TGTGCCAGCAGTTTTCAGGGGTTCCGTACCTACGAGCAGTACTTC.

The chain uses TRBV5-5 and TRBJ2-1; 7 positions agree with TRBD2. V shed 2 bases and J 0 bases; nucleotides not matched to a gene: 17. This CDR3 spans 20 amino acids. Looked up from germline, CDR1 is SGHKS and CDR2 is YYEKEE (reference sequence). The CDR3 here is CASSLGDYASEPRSYNEQFF. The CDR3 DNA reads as TGTGCCAGCAGCTTAGGGGACTATGCTAGCGAACCACGCTCCTACAATGAGCAGTTCTTC. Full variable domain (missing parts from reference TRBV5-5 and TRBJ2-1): DAGVTQSPTHLIKTRGQQVTLRCSPISGHKSVSWYQQVLGQGPQFIFQYYEKEERGRGNFPDRFSARQFPNYSSELNVNALLLGDSALYLCASSLGDYASEPRSYNEQFFGPGTRLTVL.